Listed below are T cell receptor beta chains from one sample, sequenced in a study of cytomegalovirus exposure and HLA in healthy donors. Method: immunoSEQ multiplex PCR; TCRdb's copy keeps in-frame clones and lacks some. The sample includes about 150,000 clones, around 84% of them seen just once. Sample: PBMCs. Source of these receptors: a woman between 18 and 29 years old in good health and CMV-seronegative. Both conserved end residues are part of each CDR3. D genes are given only for firm matches. A clone size is listed for some rows: how often the clone was seen (once, few, many), or a class if it is expanded.

j_call clone_size v_call d_call cdr3_nt cdr3_aa
TRBJ2-7 - TRBV18 - TGTGCCAGCTCACCCAGCGCACGGGGGGCGCGGAACGAGCAGTACTTC CASSPSARGARNEQYF
TRBJ1-2 once TRBV6-6 - TGTGCCAGCAGTTACGCAGGGGAGGGGGGCTACACCTTC CASSYAGEGGYTF
TRBJ2-7 - TRBV28 - TGTGCCAGCAGTTCCTCCGGCGGGTTCTTGTACGAGCAGTACTTC CASSSSGGFLYEQYF
TRBJ1-2 - TRBV10-1 - TGCGCCAGCAGTGAAGGGGCCAACTATGGCTACACCTTC CASSEGANYGYTF
TRBJ1-5 - TRBV6-5 - TGTGCCAGCAGTTATCAAGGGGGGGACCAGCCCCAGCATTTT CASSYQGGDQPQHF
TRBJ1-1 - TRBV6-1 - TGTGCCAGCAGTCCTACCGGAGGGACTGAAGCTTTCTTT CASSPTGGTEAFF
TRBJ2-2 - TRBV12-5 - TGTGCTAGTGGTTTGGACAGGACAAGCACCGGGGAGCTGTTTTTT CASGLDRTSTGELFF
TRBJ1-3 few TRBV4-2 TRBD1 TGTGCCAGCAGCCCAATGACAGGGGCTGGAAACACCATATATTTT CASSPMTGAGNTIYF
TRBJ1-1 - TRBV5-1 TRBD1 TGCGCCAGCAGATCCGACAGGGGATTTTCTGAAGCTTTCTTT CASRSDRGFSEAFF
TRBJ1-2 once TRBV27 - TGTGCCAGCAGTTTAAACAGGTCCGGCTATGGCTACACCTTC CASSLNRSGYGYTF
TRBJ1-1 - TRBV7-9 TRBD1 TGTGCCAGCAGCCCGGGGACAGGGGCGAAATATTGGTTGAACACTGAAGCTTTCTTT CASSPGTGAKYWLNTEAFF
TRBJ1-1 - TRBV2 - TGTGCCAGCACCCGGGACACTGAAGCTTTCTTT CASTRDTEAFF
TRBJ2-1 - TRBV27 TRBD2 TGTGCCAGCAGTTTTTTAGCGGGAGGGCCTAGTCCTGAGCAGTTCTTC CASSFLAGGPSPEQFF
TRBJ1-1 - TRBV7-2 - TGTGCCAGCAGCTTAAAGGTGGCAGGGTATGGAGCTTTCTTT CASSLKVAGYGAFF
TRBJ1-1 - TRBV15 - TGTGCCACCAGCAGAGAAATCAGGTTACATAACACTGAAGCTTTCTTT CATSREIRLHNTEAFF
TRBJ2-7 - TRBV7-8 - TGTGCCAGCAGCTTGGGTCCCCCGGGGGAGAGCTACGAGCAGTACTTC CASSLGPPGESYEQYF
TRBJ1-5 - TRBV28 - TGTGCCAGCAGTTCCCCGCCCCTCGGGTATAGCAATCAGCCCCAGCATTTT CASSSPPLGYSNQPQHF
TRBJ2-7 once TRBV11-1 - TGTGCCAGCAGCCCCCCTGGGGCTTCCTATTACGGGCAGTACTTC CASSPPGASYYGQYF
TRBJ2-5 - TRBV28 TRBD2 TGTGCCAGCAGTCCACGGGTCCTAGCGGGAAAGTACCAAGAGACCCAGTACTTC CASSPRVLAGKYQETQYF
TRBJ1-2 - TRBV4-1 - TGCGCCAGCAGCCAAGATCGCGACACGGGCTACACCTTC CASSQDRDTGYTF
TRBJ2-3 - TRBV5-1 - TGCGCCAGCAGGGCAGGCACAGGGCCCACAGATACGCAGTATTTT CASRAGTGPTDTQYF
TRBJ2-4 - TRBV28 TRBD2 TGTGCCAGCAGTATTCTAGGGAGGCTAGCGGGCCAAGCCAAAAACATTCAGTACTTC CASSILGRLAGQAKNIQYF
TRBJ2-7 - TRBV9 - TGTGCCAGCAGCGTAGGTGGTAGCGGAGCCTACGAGCAGTACTTC CASSVGGSGAYEQYF
TRBJ2-1 - TRBV27 - TGTGCCAGCAGACCAGCCCCGGGGAGCTCCTACAATGAGCAGTTCTTC CASRPAPGSSYNEQFF
TRBJ2-7 - TRBV2 TRBD1 TGTGCCAGCAGTGCCGTCCAGGGGGCGAACGAGCAGTACTTC CASSAVQGANEQYF
TRBJ1-1 - TRBV7-9 TRBD1 TGTGCCAGCAGCTTTTTAGGGACAGTCTCTTCTGAAGCTTTCTTT CASSFLGTVSSEAFF
TRBJ1-2 - TRBV19 - TGTGCCAGTAACCGGGTTGGGTATGGCTACACCTTC CASNRVGYGYTF
TRBJ2-7 - TRBV28 TRBD1 TGTGCCAGCCCGGGACAGGGCTTCTCCTACGAGCAGTACTTC CASPGQGFSYEQYF
TRBJ1-4 - TRBV28 - TGTGCCAGCAGCCCCGACCTCTTGGGAGGGCAAAAACTGTTTTTT CASSPDLLGGQKLFF
TRBJ2-2 - TRBV18 - TGTGCCAGCTCACTACCGGGACTGCGTGACACCGGGGAGCTGTTTTTT CASSLPGLRDTGELFF
TRBJ2-7 - TRBV21-1 - TGTGCCAGCACCCTCGGACAGGGGCCACCTCCCTACGAGCAGTACTTC CASTLGQGPPPYEQYF
TRBJ1-2 - TRBV4-2 - TGTGCCAGCAGCCAACTTGGAGGCAGAGAACGCGCTAACTATGGCTACACCTTC CASSQLGGRERANYGYTF
TRBJ2-1 - TRBV7-2 - TGTGCCAGCAGCTTAAATAGCATGGGTGAGCAGTTCTTC CASSLNSMGEQFF
TRBJ1-6 - TRBV6-5 TRBD1 TGTGCCAGCAGACAGGGGTCCTATAATTCACCCCTCCACTTT CASRQGSYNSPLHF
TRBJ2-7 few TRBV28 TRBD2 TGTGCCAGCAGTTTCTCCTGGAGGGGGACTAGCGCGACCTACGAGCAGTACTTC CASSFSWRGTSATYEQYF
TRBJ2-5 - TRBV11-2 - TGTGCTTCGGCGGGGCTGGAAACGTACCAAGAGACCCAGTACTTC CASAGLETYQETQYF
TRBJ2-7 - TRBV19 - TGTGCCAGTAGTATCGCGTACAGCTCCTACGAGCAGTACTTC CASSIAYSSYEQYF
TRBJ2-5 - TRBV11-2 TRBD1 TGTGCCAGCAGCCCCGACAGGGGGCTAGGGGAGACCCAGTACTTC CASSPDRGLGETQYF
TRBJ1-2 few TRBV18 - TGTGCCAGCTCACCATTTCGGGAAAACTATGGCTACACCTTC CASSPFRENYGYTF
TRBJ2-3 - TRBV25-1 - TGTGCCAGCAGCCGGTGGGGGGGCGGTTTAGATACGCAGTATTTT CASSRWGGGLDTQYF
TRBJ2-5 - TRBV10-3 TRBD2 TGTGCCATCAGTGCGACTAGCGGGAGCCAAGAGACCCAGTACTTC CAISATSGSQETQYF
TRBJ1-2 - TRBV5-8 TRBD1 TGTGCCAGCAGCTTGGGACAGGGAAACTATGGCTACACCTTC CASSLGQGNYGYTF
TRBJ1-2 - TRBV4-2 - TGTGCCAGCAGCCAAGATGATGAAGGGGGCTATGGCTACACCTTC CASSQDDEGGYGYTF
TRBJ1-5 once TRBV2 - TGTGCCAGCGGGTGGACAGACAATCAGCCCCAGCATTTT CASGWTDNQPQHF
TRBJ1-6 - TRBV7-9 - TGTGCCAGCAGCTCGGGGAGCAATAATTCACCCCTCCACTTT CASSSGSNNSPLHF
TRBJ2-7 few TRBV27 - TGTGCCAGCAGTCCGTACGCTAGCGCCGTTCCCTACGAGCAGTACTTC CASSPYASAVPYEQYF
TRBJ1-3 few TRBV11-3 - TGTGCCAGCAGCCCTAGCCGGATCTCGGCTGGAAACACCATATATTTT CASSPSRISAGNTIYF
TRBJ2-6 once TRBV4-3 - TGCGCCAGCAGCCAAGAATGGCTCCCTGGGGCCAACGTCCTGACTTTC CASSQEWLPGANVLTF
TRBJ1-2 - TRBV7-2 - TGTGCCAGCAGCTTAGCCATACAGGGATCAGGTGGCTATGGCTACACCTTC CASSLAIQGSGGYGYTF
TRBJ2-2 - TRBV11-3 TRBD1 TGTGCCAGCAGCCATCCGACAGGGGGGAGCGGGGAGCTGTTTTTT CASSHPTGGSGELFF